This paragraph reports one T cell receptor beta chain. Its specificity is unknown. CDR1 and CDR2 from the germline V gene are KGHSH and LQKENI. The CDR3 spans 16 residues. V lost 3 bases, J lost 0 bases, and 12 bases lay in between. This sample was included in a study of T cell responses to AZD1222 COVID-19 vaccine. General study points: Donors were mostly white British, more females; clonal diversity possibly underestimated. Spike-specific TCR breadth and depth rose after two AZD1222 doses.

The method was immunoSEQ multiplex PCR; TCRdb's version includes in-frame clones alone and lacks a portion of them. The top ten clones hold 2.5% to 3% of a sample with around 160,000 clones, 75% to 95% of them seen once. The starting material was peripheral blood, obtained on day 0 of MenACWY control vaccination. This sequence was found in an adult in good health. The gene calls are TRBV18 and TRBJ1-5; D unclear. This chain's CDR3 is CASSPTAGDSNQPQHF. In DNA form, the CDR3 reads TGTGCCAGCTCACCTACCGCAGGAGATAGCAATCAGCCCCAGCATTTT.